This is a list of T cell receptor beta chains from one sample in a study of shared clonotypes between healthy human individuals. Only in-frame clones appear in the TCRdb table, and some are missing; sequencing was by immunoSEQ multiplex PCR. The data hold 850,000 to 1,200,000 clones, with about 75% observed a single time. Material: memory CD4+ T cells sorted from blood. Receptors were obtained from a man aged 18 to 29 in good health. Both conserved end residues are part of each CDR3. A D gene is named only where the DNA matches it firmly. Size is stated for part of the rows, as once, few or many counts, or as a class when the clone is expanded.

CDR3 DNA: TGTGCCAGTAGCGCCGCCGGGACAGGGTCATTCTACGAGCAGTACTTC
CDR3 protein: CASSAAGTGSFYEQYF
clone size: few
J gene: TRBJ2-7
V gene: TRBV19
D gene: TRBD1

CDR3 DNA: TGTGCCAGCAGCTCAGAAAGACAGGGTAACTATGGCTACACCTTC
CDR3 protein: CASSSERQGNYGYTF
clone size: .
J gene: TRBJ1-2
V gene: TRBV5-4
D gene: TRBD1

CDR3 DNA: TGTGCCAGCGGAACCCGGAGGGAGGGCGGAGATACGCAGTATTTT
CDR3 protein: CASGTRREGGDTQYF
clone size: .
J gene: TRBJ2-3
V gene: TRBV7-2
D gene: TRBD2

CDR3 DNA: TGTGCCAGCTCACAAGAACAGGGGGACAAACGTAAGGGGCATGAGCAGTTCTTC
CDR3 protein: CASSQEQGDKRKGHEQFF
clone size: .
J gene: TRBJ2-1
V gene: TRBV18
D gene: TRBD1

CDR3 DNA: TGTGCCAGCAGTTACAATAGCGGCCTAAGCTCCTACGAGCAGTACTTC
CDR3 protein: CASSYNSGLSSYEQYF
clone size: .
J gene: TRBJ2-7
V gene: TRBV6-5
D gene: .

CDR3 DNA: TGTGCCAGCAGTGTACAGGGAAGGGACTACGAGCAGTACTTC
CDR3 protein: CASSVQGRDYEQYF
clone size: .
J gene: TRBJ2-7
V gene: TRBV6-1
D gene: .

CDR3 DNA: TGTGCCAGCAGTTTTGGCGGGGGGGTCGGCTACAATGAGCAGTTCTTC
CDR3 protein: CASSFGGGVGYNEQFF
clone size: .
J gene: TRBJ2-1
V gene: TRBV27
D gene: TRBD2

CDR3 DNA: TGTGCCAGCAGCTCCGGACTAGCGGGGGGTGTTGCCTACGAGCAGTACTTC
CDR3 protein: CASSSGLAGGVAYEQYF
clone size: .
J gene: TRBJ2-7
V gene: TRBV7-9
D gene: TRBD2

CDR3 DNA: TGTGCCAGCAGTCCAGGACAGAAAAGGGATACGCAGTATTTT
CDR3 protein: CASSPGQKRDTQYF
clone size: .
J gene: TRBJ2-3
V gene: TRBV28
D gene: .

CDR3 DNA: TGCGCCAGCAGCGTGGCAAATGAAAAACTGTTTTTT
CDR3 protein: CASSVANEKLFF
clone size: .
J gene: TRBJ1-4
V gene: TRBV5-1
D gene: .

CDR3 DNA: TGTGCCAGCAGCATAGGACTAGCGGGACAAGAGACCCAGTACTTC
CDR3 protein: CASSIGLAGQETQYF
clone size: .
J gene: TRBJ2-5
V gene: TRBV5-6
D gene: TRBD2

CDR3 DNA: TGCGCCAGCAGCTTAGACAGTAACCCCACAGATACGCAGTATTTT
CDR3 protein: CASSLDSNPTDTQYF
clone size: .
J gene: TRBJ2-3
V gene: TRBV5-1
D gene: .

CDR3 DNA: TGCGCCAGCAGCCCTCGGACGGACAGGTTGTTACCCGGGGAGCTGTTTTTT
CDR3 protein: CASSPRTDRLLPGELFF
clone size: .
J gene: TRBJ2-2
V gene: TRBV4-3
D gene: TRBD1

CDR3 DNA: TGCGCCAGCAGTGAGACCTCTGGACTAGCGGGAACCTCCTACGAGCAGTACTTC
CDR3 protein: CASSETSGLAGTSYEQYF
clone size: .
J gene: TRBJ2-7
V gene: TRBV10-2
D gene: TRBD2

CDR3 DNA: TGTGCCAGCAGCTTGGGACAGGGCACGGGAGAGACCCAGTACTTC
CDR3 protein: CASSLGQGTGETQYF
clone size: .
J gene: TRBJ2-5
V gene: TRBV5-6
D gene: TRBD1

CDR3 DNA: TGCGCCAGCAGCTTGTCCCTAGCGGGGGGACAAGAGACCCAGTACTTC
CDR3 protein: CASSLSLAGGQETQYF
clone size: .
J gene: TRBJ2-5
V gene: TRBV5-1
D gene: TRBD2

CDR3 DNA: TGTGCCAGCAGTTTATTCCTGGTTGGGGGAGGGGGCTCCTACAATGAGCAGTTCTTC
CDR3 protein: CASSLFLVGGGGSYNEQFF
clone size: .
J gene: TRBJ2-1
V gene: TRBV28
D gene: .

CDR3 DNA: TGTGCCAGAAGATCAGGGTTTTACACCATATATTTT
CDR3 protein: CARRSGFYTIYF
clone size: once
J gene: TRBJ1-3
V gene: TRBV27
D gene: .

CDR3 DNA: TGTGCCAGCAGCTTAGACGACTATGGCTACACCTTC
CDR3 protein: CASSLDDYGYTF
clone size: .
J gene: TRBJ1-2
V gene: TRBV5-6
D gene: .

CDR3 DNA: TGTGCCAGCAGTTTACCGGGGACTCCGCAGTATTTT
CDR3 protein: CASSLPGTPQYF
clone size: .
J gene: TRBJ2-3
V gene: TRBV28
D gene: .

CDR3 DNA: TGCGCCAGCAGCGTAACCGGGGACCTCAACCTAAGCGGCTACACCTTC
CDR3 protein: CASSVTGDLNLSGYTF
clone size: .
J gene: TRBJ1-2
V gene: TRBV9
D gene: .

CDR3 DNA: TGTGCCAGCTCACCACGTGGCGATGCAGGACAGGGCATCATCGTCTATAATTCACCCCTCCACTTT
CDR3 protein: CASSPRGDAGQGIIVYNSPLHF
clone size: .
J gene: TRBJ1-6
V gene: TRBV18
D gene: TRBD1

CDR3 DNA: TGTGCCAGCAGCGGATCCGGGACAGGGGGAATAGGAGAGACCCAGTACTTC
CDR3 protein: CASSGSGTGGIGETQYF
clone size: few
J gene: TRBJ2-5
V gene: TRBV5-4
D gene: TRBD1

CDR3 DNA: TGTGCCAGCTCACCTCCTAGCGGGGCTCTCAATGAGCAGTTCTTC
CDR3 protein: CASSPPSGALNEQFF
clone size: .
J gene: TRBJ2-1
V gene: TRBV18
D gene: TRBD2

CDR3 DNA: TGTGCCAGCAGTTATTATGGGAGCAACCCTTCCTACAATGAGCAGTTCTTC
CDR3 protein: CASSYYGSNPSYNEQFF
clone size: .
J gene: TRBJ2-1
V gene: TRBV27
D gene: .

CDR3 DNA: TGTGCCAGCAGCTTAGGCGCGTCCTACGAGCAGTACTTC
CDR3 protein: CASSLGASYEQYF
clone size: once
J gene: TRBJ2-7
V gene: TRBV11-2
D gene: .

CDR3 DNA: TGTGCCAGCAGCTTGTTTCGGGGCCGAGCTAACTATGGCTACACCTTC
CDR3 protein: CASSLFRGRANYGYTF
clone size: .
J gene: TRBJ1-2
V gene: TRBV5-8
D gene: .

CDR3 DNA: TGTGCCAGCAGTTACGCGGCGAGCCATCTTCTCGGTCGAGCTTTCTTT
CDR3 protein: CASSYAASHLLGRAFF
clone size: .
J gene: TRBJ1-1
V gene: TRBV28
D gene: .

CDR3 DNA: TGTGCCAGCAGCAATCCGGGACAGCATTATAATGAGCAGTTCTTC
CDR3 protein: CASSNPGQHYNEQFF
clone size: few
J gene: TRBJ2-1
V gene: TRBV7-2
D gene: TRBD1

CDR3 DNA: TGTGCCATCTCTTCTATGAAATTTGGCTACACCTTC
CDR3 protein: CAISSMKFGYTF
clone size: .
J gene: TRBJ1-2
V gene: TRBV10-3
D gene: .

CDR3 DNA: TGTGCCAGCTCACCCACCAGGGGGCGCGCCTATGGCTACACCTTC
CDR3 protein: CASSPTRGRAYGYTF
clone size: once
J gene: TRBJ1-2
V gene: TRBV18
D gene: TRBD1

CDR3 DNA: TGTGCCAGCAGCTCTGCCCGGGACAGGCGCTACGAGCAGTACTTC
CDR3 protein: CASSSARDRRYEQYF
clone size: .
J gene: TRBJ2-7
V gene: TRBV6-5
D gene: TRBD1

CDR3 DNA: TGTGCCAGCAGCTTGGGAGGAGGGCTGGGCGAAAAACTGTTTTTT
CDR3 protein: CASSLGGGLGEKLFF
clone size: .
J gene: TRBJ1-4
V gene: TRBV5-4
D gene: .

CDR3 DNA: TGCAGCGCTTCTACAGGAAATTCACCCCTCCACTTT
CDR3 protein: CSASTGNSPLHF
clone size: .
J gene: TRBJ1-6
V gene: TRBV29-1
D gene: .

CDR3 DNA: TGTGCCAGCAGACGCAACTTTCGGGACAGAACTGGAAACACCATATATTTT
CDR3 protein: CASRRNFRDRTGNTIYF
clone size: .
J gene: TRBJ1-3
V gene: TRBV21-1
D gene: .

CDR3 DNA: TGTGCCAGCAGTGAAATGCGGAACACCGGGGAGCTGTTTTTT
CDR3 protein: CASSEMRNTGELFF
clone size: few
J gene: TRBJ2-2
V gene: TRBV2
D gene: .

CDR3 DNA: TGTGCCAGCAGCTTGAAGGGCACTGAAGCTTTCTTT
CDR3 protein: CASSLKGTEAFF
clone size: few
J gene: TRBJ1-1
V gene: TRBV7-9
D gene: .

CDR3 DNA: TGTGCCAGCAGCAAAGACAGGGCGCACGAGCAGTACTTC
CDR3 protein: CASSKDRAHEQYF
clone size: .
J gene: TRBJ2-7
V gene: TRBV7-4
D gene: TRBD1

CDR3 DNA: TGTGCCAGCACCCCCGGAGTGAACACTGAAGCTTTCTTT
CDR3 protein: CASTPGVNTEAFF
clone size: once
J gene: TRBJ1-1
V gene: TRBV7-9
D gene: .

CDR3 DNA: TGTGCCAGCAGCTCCTGGGGGGCAGGGGCCAACACTGAAGCTTTCTTT
CDR3 protein: CASSSWGAGANTEAFF
clone size: once
J gene: TRBJ1-1
V gene: TRBV5-5
D gene: .

CDR3 DNA: TGTGCCGCTAGAGGGGGAGAATTCACCGGGGAGCTGTTTTTT
CDR3 protein: CAARGGEFTGELFF
clone size: many
J gene: TRBJ2-2
V gene: TRBV2
D gene: .

CDR3 DNA: TGTGCCAGCAGTGTAGCGCAGGGGTCGATGACCTCCCACGAGCAGTACTTC
CDR3 protein: CASSVAQGSMTSHEQYF
clone size: once
J gene: TRBJ2-7
V gene: TRBV28
D gene: .

CDR3 DNA: TGTGCCAGCAGCAAGAGGCAGGCCTCGGGTAATCAGCCCCAGCATTTT
CDR3 protein: CASSKRQASGNQPQHF
clone size: .
J gene: TRBJ1-5
V gene: TRBV7-8
D gene: .

CDR3 DNA: TGTGCCTGGAGTCCACTTCAGCCCTACGAGCAGTACTTC
CDR3 protein: CAWSPLQPYEQYF
clone size: .
J gene: TRBJ2-7
V gene: TRBV30
D gene: .

CDR3 DNA: TGTGCCAGCACACTTGACTCCTACGAGCAGTACTTC
CDR3 protein: CASTLDSYEQYF
clone size: .
J gene: TRBJ2-7
V gene: TRBV7-9
D gene: .

CDR3 DNA: TGTGCCAGCAGTTCGGGACAGTACAATGAGCAGTTCTTC
CDR3 protein: CASSSGQYNEQFF
clone size: .
J gene: TRBJ2-1
V gene: TRBV6-6
D gene: TRBD1